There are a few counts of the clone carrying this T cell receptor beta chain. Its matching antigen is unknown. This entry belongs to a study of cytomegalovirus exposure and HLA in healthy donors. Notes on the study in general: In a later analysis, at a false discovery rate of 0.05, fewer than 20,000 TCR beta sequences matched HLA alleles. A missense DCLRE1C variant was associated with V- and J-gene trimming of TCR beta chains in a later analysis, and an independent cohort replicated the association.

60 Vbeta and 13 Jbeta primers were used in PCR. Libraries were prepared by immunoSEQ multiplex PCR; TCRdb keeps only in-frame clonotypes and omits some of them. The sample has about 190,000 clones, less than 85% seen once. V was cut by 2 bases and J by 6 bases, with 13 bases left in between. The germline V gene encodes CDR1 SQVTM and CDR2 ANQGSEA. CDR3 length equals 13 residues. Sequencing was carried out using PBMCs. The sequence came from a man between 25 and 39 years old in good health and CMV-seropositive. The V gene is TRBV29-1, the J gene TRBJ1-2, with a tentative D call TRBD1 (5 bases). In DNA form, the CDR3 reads TGCAGCGTTGAAAAGCAGGAAGGGGATGGCTACACCTTC. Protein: CSVEKQEGDGYTF.